What follows are 13 T cell receptor beta chains derived from one specimen sequenced in a study of read filtering for tumor transcriptome and immune sequencing. The library was built from around 400 ng RNA with molecular barcoded adaptors for alpha/delta and beta/gamma chains. TCRdb used MiXCR to reprocess the reads, holding one entry per CDR3 protein. The table includes 100,000 to 150,000 distinct CDR3 sequences, 10% to 15% detected once. Sequenced sample: a population of CD138-negative cells sorted from bone marrow. These receptors all come from a donor aged 40 or older with multiple myeloma.

Notes on this clonotype: This may come from a read error, since a much larger clone is one base off. The CDR3 does not end in the conserved phenylalanine or tryptophan, so this is likely a read error. The V gene is TRBV29-1, the J gene TRBJ2-3; 10 nucleotides align to TRBD1. CDR3 length: 14 residues. After removal of 6 bases from V and 3 bases from J, the junction contained 6 bases not matched to a gene. Germline CDR1 reads SQVTM; CDR2 reads ANQGSEA. The CDR3 reads CSVAGTGATDTQYL. For the CDR3, the DNA is TGCAGCGTGGCCGGGACAGGGGCGACAGATACGCAGTATCTT.

As regards this clonotype: A clone one base away is much larger, so this may be a read error. This chain links TRBV3-1 with TRBJ1-1; TRBD1 might be the D (6 bases). The germline gives CDR1 LGHDT, CDR2 YNNKEL (reference sequence). The CDR3 loop spans 14 amino acids. CDR3 region: CVSSQGGGNTEAFF. CDR3 DNA sequence: TGTGTCAGCAGCCAAGGAGGGGGGAACACTGAAGCTTTCTTT.

This clonotype showed up many times. The genes are TRBV7-9 and TRBJ1-1; D gene ambiguous. The CDR3 length is 12 residues. CDR1 and CDR2 (germline): SEHNR, FQNEAQ (reference sequence). Trimming pared 3 bases from V and 6 bases from J, leaving 8 bases between. In DNA, the CDR3 is TGTGCCAGCAGCTTTGGGGTCTCTGAAGCTTTCTTT. Protein product: CASSFGVSEAFF.

This clonotype occurred many times. This chain links TRBV7-2 with TRBJ1-3; D might be TRBD1 (6 bases). The germline CDR1 and CDR2 sequences are SGHTA and FQGNSA. This CDR3 contains 16 residues. Trimming took off 5 bases at V and 0 bases at J, with 14 bases between the two ends. The CDR3 region is CASSTRTETSGNTIYF. The CDR3 region has the DNA TGTGCCAGCAGCACCAGGACAGAGACCTCTGGAAACACCATATATTTT.

In this sample, this clonotype turned up many times. The chain carries TRBV7-9 and TRBJ2-2; D possibly corresponds to TRBD1 (5 bases). V was clipped by 5 bases and J by 5 bases, with 18 bases between them. The CDR3 consists of 16 residues. The germline V gene has CDR1 SEHNR and CDR2 FQNEAQ (reference sequence). CDR3 DNA: TGTGCCAGCAGCAGGTCTGGCCGGACAATAACCGGGGAGCTGTTTTTT. This translates into CASSRSGRTITGELFF.

This clonotype was seen many times. The chain links TRBV7-9 to TRBJ1-2; TRBD1 is a possible D gene (6 bases). The CDR3 is made up of 15 amino acids. The V gene lost 2 bases and the J gene lost 2 bases, with 12 bases spanning the gap. The germline CDR1 and CDR2 sequences are SEHNR and FQNEAQ (reference sequence). CDR3 loop: CASSLKQGYNYGYTF. The CDR3 coding sequence is TGTGCCAGCAGCTTAAAGCAGGGGTACAACTATGGCTACACCTTC.

This clonotype was recorded at least ten times. The J gene is TRBJ2-6, the V gene TRBV14; D uncertain. Between the trimmed V and J ends, which lost 4 bases and 4 bases, there was a span of 8 bases. In germline, CDR1 is SGHDN, CDR2 FVKESK. The CDR3 length is 14 residues. CDR3 residues: CASSRESGANVLTF. The CDR3 DNA follows: TGTGCCAGCAGCCGCGAATCGGGGGCCAACGTCCTGACTTTC.

This clonotype has a count of ten or more. The chain employs TRBV21-1 and TRBJ1-1. TRBV21-1 counts as a pseudogene. The CDR3 has 16 amino acids. CDR3 residues: CASSKGSKGPNTEAFF. The CDR3 nucleotides are TGTGCCAGCAGCAAGGGTTCGAAGGGCCCGAACACTGAAGCTTTCTTT.

This clonotype has a count of ten or more. The rearrangement links TRBV28 to TRBJ1-2, with D perhaps matching TRBD1 (6 bases). This CDR3 is built from 15 residues. Trimming pared 6 bases from V and 2 bases from J, leaving 16 bases between. The germline V gene encodes CDR1 MDHEN and CDR2 SYDVKM. The CDR3 here is CASSDTGNRNYGYTF. The CDR3 DNA reads TGTGCCAGCAGCGATACAGGGAATAGGAACTATGGCTACACCTTC.

This clonotype appeared many times. Here the CDR3 DNA reads TGCGCCAGCAGCGCAACTAGCGGGTCCTACAATGAGCAGTTCTTC. Its protein is CASSATSGSYNEQFF. The gene calls are TRBV5-1 and TRBJ2-1; 9 bases are shared with TRBD2. The V gene end was trimmed by 4 bases and the J gene end by 1 base; junction bases not matched to a gene: 3. This CDR3 has 15 residues. Per the germline V gene, CDR1 is SGHRS and CDR2 is YFSETQ.

This clonotype was detected many times. The rearrangement uses TRBV7-9 and TRBJ2-2; maybe TRBD1 (6 bases). This CDR3 region has 17 residues. V shed 6 bases and J shed 0 bases, with 17 bases lying between them. Per the germline V gene, CDR1 is SEHNR and CDR2 is FQNEAQ (reference sequence). In DNA, the CDR3 is TGTGCCAGCAGTCCGCCCTCGGGACATTCGAACACCGGGGAGCTGTTTTTT. Translating gives CASSPPSGHSNTGELFF.

This clonotype showed up many times. This rearrangement joins TRBV29-1 to TRBJ2-1; 7 nucleotides line up with TRBD1. V dropped 3 bases and J dropped 2; count of bases not matched to a gene: 7. CDR1 and CDR2 (germline): SQVTM, ANQGSEA. There are 15 residues in the CDR3. The CDR3 DNA is TGCAGCGTTGAGAGCACAGGGGCAGCCTACAATGAGCAGTTCTTC. Amino acids: CSVESTGAAYNEQFF.

This clonotype has a count of ten or more. The chain is built from TRBV7-8 and TRBJ2-2, with 8 bases lining up with TRBD2. Germline assignment: CDR1 SGHVS and CDR2 FQNEAQ. The CDR3 has 16 residues. Trimming took 5 bases from V and 5 from J; bases not matched to a gene: 10. The CDR3 here is CASSRSRGLGTGELFF. The CDR3 DNA reads as TGTGCCAGCAGCAGAAGCCGGGGACTAGGTACCGGGGAGCTGTTTTTT.